Presented here are 14 T cell receptor beta chains from one specimen sequenced in a study of shared clonotypes between healthy human individuals. CD8 cells classed as naive were CD45RO-negative and positively selected for CCR7, excluding terminally differentiated effector memory CD45RA+ cells. Method: immunoSEQ multiplex PCR; TCRdb's copy keeps in-frame clones and lacks some. The sample lists around 550,000 clones, 85% to 95% seen once, with over 0.095% in the top ten. Sequencing used naive CD8+ T cells sorted from blood. These receptors were collected from a woman aged 30 to 39 in good health.

The chain has TRBV11-2 and TRBJ1-2; D gene ambiguous. This CDR3 has 13 amino acids. The germline V gene has CDR1 SGHAT and CDR2 FQNNGV. V shed 0 bases and J shed 6 bases, with 8 bases lying between them. CDR3 in amino acids: CASSLDLRNGYTF. CDR3 nucleotides: TGTGCCAGCAGCTTAGATTTAAGGAATGGCTACACCTTC.

This chain joins TRBV4-1 and TRBJ2-5; 8 positions match TRBD1. This CDR3 is 16 amino acids long. Trimming cost V 0 bases and J 4 bases; bases outside gene matches: 7. CDR1 MGHRA and CDR2 YSYEKL come from the germline V gene. The CDR3 DNA follows: TGCGCCAGCAGCCAAGAGGCAGGGGGCAGTAGAGAGACCCAGTACTTC. Its translation: CASSQEAGGSRETQYF.

V is TRBV5-6 and J is TRBJ2-3; TRBD2 is a possible D gene (5 bases). CDR3 length: 14 amino acids. V lost 5 bases to trimming and J lost 2 bases, with 12 bases between them. Germline V lookup: CDR1 SGHDT, CDR2 YYEEEE. CDR3 in amino acids: CASSTRSDTDTQYF. Written as DNA, the CDR3 is TGTGCCAGCAGTACTAGAAGCGACACAGATACGCAGTATTTT.

V gene TRBV28 combines with J gene TRBJ2-4, with TRBD1 matching 8 bases. Germline V CDR1 and CDR2: MDHEN, SYDVKM. V was clipped by 1 base and J by 8 bases; unmatched bases: 4. The CDR3 has 14 residues. The CDR3 nucleotides are TGTGCCAGCAGTTTATCAGGGGGCCCTGACATTCAGTACTTC. It codes for CASSLSGGPDIQYF.

The rearrangement links TRBV28 to TRBJ1-1, with TRBD1 matching 7 bases. V was pared by 5 bases and J by 7 bases, with 13 bases of the junction left unmatched. This CDR3 contains 15 residues. Germline V gives CDR1 MDHEN, CDR2 SYDVKM. The CDR3 is CASSGRQGTPFEAFF. DNA for the CDR3: TGTGCCAGCAGTGGCAGACAGGGAACTCCCTTTGAAGCTTTCTTT.

This clone was found once. The CDR3 here is CASSFGGGQPQHF. The DNA for the CDR3 is TGTGCCAGCAGCTTTGGGGGAGGTCAGCCCCAGCATTTT. This chain joins TRBV7-9 and TRBJ1-5; tentatively, D is TRBD1 (5 bases). Germline V gene sequence: CDR1 SEHNR, CDR2 FQNEAQ (reference sequence). The CDR3 consists of 13 residues. Trimming removed 3 bases at V and 6 bases at J, with 9 bases between.

V and J are TRBV19 and TRBJ1-6; the D is unclear. Trimming removed 5 bases at V and 10 bases at J, with 15 bases between. The CDR3 is 14 residues long. The germline gives CDR1 LNHDA, CDR2 SQIVND (reference sequence). The CDR3 DNA sequence: TGTGCCAGTAGTCGTTACGAGATAGACTCACCCCTCCACTTT. Protein sequence: CASSRYEIDSPLHF.

CDR3 DNA sequence: TGTGCCAGCAGCGTAGGCAGGGCCTACAATGAGCAGTTCTTC. Amino acid sequence: CASSVGRAYNEQFF. The V call is TRBV9, the J call TRBJ2-1; D is perhaps TRBD1 (5 bases). This CDR3 spans 14 amino acids. V was trimmed by 0 bases and J by 2 bases, leaving 6 bases between them. Germline CDR1 is SGDLS and CDR2 is YYNGEE.

This CDR3 is CASSLDPGRAFSYEQYF. CDR3 nucleotide sequence: TGTGCCAGCAGCTTAGATCCCGGGAGGGCCTTCTCCTACGAGCAGTACTTC. J is TRBJ2-7 and V is TRBV7-8; 8 nucleotides align to TRBD2. The CDR3 consists of 17 residues. Germline CDR1 SGHVS, CDR2 FQNEAQ. The trim removed 1 base at V and 0 bases at J, leaving 8 bases unmatched. Supplemented by reference TRBV7-8 and TRBJ2-7, the full variable domain reads GAGVSQSPRYKVAKRGQDVALRCDPISGHVSLFWYQQALGQGPEFLTYFQNEAQLDKSGLPSDRFFAERPEGSVSTLKIQRTQQEDSAVYLCASSLDPGRAFSYEQYFGPGTRLTVT.

V usage is TRBV5-1 and J usage is TRBJ2-3, with 9 bases matching TRBD2. This CDR3 contains 17 residues. V trimming: 0 bases; J trimming: 4 bases; junction bases outside the gene matches: 9. Germline V gene data show CDR1 as SGHRS and CDR2 as YFSETQ. The CDR3 protein is CASSLGVAGGPADTQYF. The CDR3, as DNA: TGCGCCAGCAGCTTGGGGGTCGCGGGAGGGCCGGCAGATACGCAGTATTTT.

The gene calls are TRBV27 and TRBJ1-5; 7 positions agree with TRBD1. Germline CDR1 reads MNHEY; CDR2 reads SMNVEV (reference sequence). The CDR3 totals 17 residues. The ends lost 8 bases at V and 1 base at J; junction bases unmatched: 14. The CDR3, as DNA: TGTGCCAGCGGAGCCCAACACAGGGGAGGGAGCAATCAGCCCCAGCATTTT. Translation gives CASGAQHRGGSNQPQHF.

In this sample, this clone turned up a few times. The rearrangement joins TRBV5-1 to TRBJ2-7; 11 bases are shared with TRBD2. Germline CDR1 SGHRS, CDR2 YFSETQ. The V and J ends lost 5 bases and 4 bases, in that order; junction bases with no gene match: 8. The CDR3 totals 15 residues. The CDR3 region has the DNA TGCGCCAGCAGATCAGTAGCGGGAGGGCCTTACGAGCAGTACTTC. Protein product: CASRSVAGGPYEQYF.

This clone showed up just once. The rearrangement joins TRBV23-1 to TRBJ2-7; TRBD1 is a possible D gene (5 bases). TRBV23-1 is treated as an ORF (open reading frame) with a function not yet certain. V dropped 4 bases and J dropped 0 bases, with 10 bases sitting between them. The CDR3 consists of 14 residues. CDR3 sequence reads: CASSLTGLSYEQYF. For the CDR3, the DNA is TGCGCCAGCAGTCTTACAGGTCTCTCCTACGAGCAGTACTTC.

The V call is TRBV28, the J call TRBJ1-5; the D gene is possibly TRBD1 (5 bases). The CDR3 is 15 amino acids. Germline CDR1 and CDR2: MDHEN and SYDVKM. The germline V and J ends were trimmed by 5 bases and 0 bases, with 11 bases remaining between them. The CDR3 spells CASSRGVGSNQPQHF. The DNA for the CDR3 is TGTGCCAGCAGTCGGGGGGTCGGTAGCAATCAGCCCCAGCATTTT.